This T cell receptor (beta chain) was identified in a study of T cell changes during pregnancy in multiple sclerosis. Clones were read by immunoSEQ multiplex PCR, and TCRdb kept only the in-frame ones, dropping some. This table holds around 55,000 clones, about 90% found once. Germline V CDR1 and CDR2: ENHRY, SYGVKD. The V end lost 6 bases, the J end lost 5 bases, and 11 bases lay between the germline ends. CDR3 length: 13 amino acids. The sample in question was CD4+ T cells from peripheral blood mononuclear cells, obtained in the first trimester of pregnancy. The chain links TRBV10-3 to TRBJ1-5; D is possibly TRBD1 (5 bases). The source of this sequence is a female donor with multiple sclerosis, enrolled in a pregnancy study. Here the CDR3 DNA reads TGTGCCATCAGAGCCAGGGAGGATCAGCCCCAGCATTTT. It yields the protein CAIRAREDQPQHF.